The clone carrying this T cell receptor beta chain was recorded a few times. Its antigen is still unknown. Every isolated RNA sample was fully reverse transcribed, so sequencing captured expressed TCRB transcripts. Each sample of naive, central memory or regulatory T cells had, on average, roughly 3.6 million reads. TCRdb keeps only in-frame clones here, not all; method: immunoSEQ multiplex PCR. The sample lists 200,000 to 300,000 clones; 11% were seen once. This sample stems from a study of beta chain features in type 1 diabetes. On the study more broadly: Patients and healthy donors were similar in age, gender and cell yields. Whole-study results and caveats: A moderate, significant TCRB CDR3 shortening appeared in type 1 diabetes across four CD4+ subsets. Although PCR might favor shorter templates, it would do so equally in patients and controls.

J gave up 5 bases and V 1 base, and 7 bases lay outside the gene matches. Germline V lookup: CDR1 SGHTA, CDR2 FQGTGA. This CDR3 is built from 15 residues. J is TRBJ2-5 and V is TRBV7-3; 7 positions agree with TRBD1. Material: naive CD4+ T cells from blood. The clonotype was recovered from a man younger than 45 with type 1 diabetes. Written as DNA, the CDR3 is TGTGCCAGCAGCTTAATGACAGGGCCTCAGGAGACCCAGTACTTC. Amino acids: CASSLMTGPQETQYF. The full variable domain, in which reference TRBV7-3 and TRBJ2-5 provide the parts outside the CDR3, is GAGVSQTPSNKVTEKGKYVELRCDPISGHTALYWYRQSLGQGPEFLIYFQGTGAADDSGLPNDRFFAVRPEGSVSTLKIQRTERGDSAVYLCASSLMTGPQETQYFGPGTRLLVL.